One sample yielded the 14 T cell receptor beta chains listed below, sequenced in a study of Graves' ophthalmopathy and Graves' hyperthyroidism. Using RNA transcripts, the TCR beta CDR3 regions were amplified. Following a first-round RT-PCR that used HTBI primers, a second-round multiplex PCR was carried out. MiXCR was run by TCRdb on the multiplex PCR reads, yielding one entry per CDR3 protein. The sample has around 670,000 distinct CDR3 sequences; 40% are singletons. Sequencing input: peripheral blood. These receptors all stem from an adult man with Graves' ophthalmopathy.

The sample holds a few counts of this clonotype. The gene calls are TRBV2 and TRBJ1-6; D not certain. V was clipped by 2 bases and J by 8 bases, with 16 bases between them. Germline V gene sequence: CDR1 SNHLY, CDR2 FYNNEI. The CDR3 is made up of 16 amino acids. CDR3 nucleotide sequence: TGTGCCAGCAGTGAACTCCCCGGGAGGGCGCATTCACCCCTCCACTTT. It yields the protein CASSELPGRAHSPLHF.

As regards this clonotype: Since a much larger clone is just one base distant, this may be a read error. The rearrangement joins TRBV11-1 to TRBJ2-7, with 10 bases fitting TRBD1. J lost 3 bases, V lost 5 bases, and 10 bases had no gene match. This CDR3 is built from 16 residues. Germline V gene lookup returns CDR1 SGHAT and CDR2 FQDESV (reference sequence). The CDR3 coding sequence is TGTGCCAGCAGCCCCGAGGGAGGACAGGGGGGCTACGAGCAGTACTTC. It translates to CASSPEGGQGGYEQYF.

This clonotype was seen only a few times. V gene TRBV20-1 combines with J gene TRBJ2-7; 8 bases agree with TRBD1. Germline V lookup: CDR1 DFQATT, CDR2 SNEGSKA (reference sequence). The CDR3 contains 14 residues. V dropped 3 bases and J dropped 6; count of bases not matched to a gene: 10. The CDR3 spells CSASSGQGVGEQYF. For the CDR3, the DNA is TGCAGTGCTAGCTCTGGACAGGGTGTAGGCGAGCAGTACTTC.

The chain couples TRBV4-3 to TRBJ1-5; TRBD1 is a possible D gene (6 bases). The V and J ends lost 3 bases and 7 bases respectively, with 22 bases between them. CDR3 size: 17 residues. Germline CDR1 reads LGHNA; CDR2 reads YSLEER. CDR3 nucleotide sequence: TGCGCCAGCAGCCACGGAACGATAGGGCAGGGGAGGCAGCCCCAGCATTTT. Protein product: CASSHGTIGQGRQPQHF.

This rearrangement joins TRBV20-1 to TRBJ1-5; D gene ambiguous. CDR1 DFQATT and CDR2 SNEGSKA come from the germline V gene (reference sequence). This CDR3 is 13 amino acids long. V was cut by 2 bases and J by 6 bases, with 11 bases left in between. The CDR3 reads CSARMLRAQPQHF. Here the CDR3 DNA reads TGCAGTGCTAGAATGCTACGGGCTCAGCCCCAGCATTTT.

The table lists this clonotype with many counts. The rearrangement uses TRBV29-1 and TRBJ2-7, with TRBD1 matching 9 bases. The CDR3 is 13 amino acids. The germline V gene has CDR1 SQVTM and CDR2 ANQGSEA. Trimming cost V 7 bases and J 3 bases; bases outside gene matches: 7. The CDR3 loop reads CSGGGTGRYEQYF. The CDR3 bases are TGCAGCGGCGGCGGGACAGGGCGCTACGAGCAGTACTTC.

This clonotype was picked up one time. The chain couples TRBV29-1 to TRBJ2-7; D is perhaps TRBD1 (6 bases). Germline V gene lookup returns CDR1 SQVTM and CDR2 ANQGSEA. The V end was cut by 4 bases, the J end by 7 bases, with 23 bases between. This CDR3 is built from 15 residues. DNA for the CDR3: TGCAGCGTTGTGGCTCCCTCCGACAGGTACAATGAGCAGTACTTC. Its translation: CSVVAPSDRYNEQYF.

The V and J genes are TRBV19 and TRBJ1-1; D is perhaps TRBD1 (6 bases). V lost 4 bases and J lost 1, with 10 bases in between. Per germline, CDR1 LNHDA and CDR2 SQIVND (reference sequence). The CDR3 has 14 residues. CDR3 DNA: TGTGCCAGTAGTAGGGGGCTGGAGAACACTGAAGCTTTCTTT. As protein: CASSRGLENTEAFF.

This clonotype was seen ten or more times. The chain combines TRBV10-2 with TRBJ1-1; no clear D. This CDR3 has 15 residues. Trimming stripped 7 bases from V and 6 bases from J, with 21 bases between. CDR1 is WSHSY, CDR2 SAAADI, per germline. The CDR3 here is CASTKVDQRGAEAFF. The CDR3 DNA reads TGCGCCAGCACCAAAGTGGACCAGCGTGGGGCTGAAGCTTTCTTT.

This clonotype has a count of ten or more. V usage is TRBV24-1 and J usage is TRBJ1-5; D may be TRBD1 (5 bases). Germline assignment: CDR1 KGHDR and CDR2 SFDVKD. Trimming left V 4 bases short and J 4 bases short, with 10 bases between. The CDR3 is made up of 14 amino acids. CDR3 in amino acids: CATSDPGQNQPQHF. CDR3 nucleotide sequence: TGTGCCACCAGTGACCCAGGGCAAAATCAGCCCCAGCATTTT.

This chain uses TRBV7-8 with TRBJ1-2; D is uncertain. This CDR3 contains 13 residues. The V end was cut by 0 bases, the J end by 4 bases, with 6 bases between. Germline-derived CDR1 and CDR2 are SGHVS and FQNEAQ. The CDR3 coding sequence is TGTGCCAGCAGCTTAGCGCTGAGCTATGGCTACACCTTC. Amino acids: CASSLALSYGYTF.

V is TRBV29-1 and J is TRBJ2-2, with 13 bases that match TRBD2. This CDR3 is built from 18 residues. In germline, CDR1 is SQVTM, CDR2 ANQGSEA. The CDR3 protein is CSATGLAGDMKYTGELFF. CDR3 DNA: TGCAGTGCTACTGGACTAGCGGGGGACATGAAGTACACCGGGGAGCTGTTTTTT.

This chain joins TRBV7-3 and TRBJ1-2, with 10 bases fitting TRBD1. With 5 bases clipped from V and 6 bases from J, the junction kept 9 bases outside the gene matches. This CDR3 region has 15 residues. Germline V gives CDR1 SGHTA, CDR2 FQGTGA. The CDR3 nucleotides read TGTGCCAGCAGCCAAGGCCCCGGGACAGGGGATGGCTACACCTTC. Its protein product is CASSQGPGTGDGYTF. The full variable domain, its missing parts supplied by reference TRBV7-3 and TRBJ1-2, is GAGVSQTPSNKVTEKGKYVELRCDPISGHTALYWYRQSLGQGPEFLIYFQGTGAADDSGLPNDRFFAVRPEGSVSTLKIQRTERGDSAVYLCASSQGPGTGDGYTFGSGTRLTVV.

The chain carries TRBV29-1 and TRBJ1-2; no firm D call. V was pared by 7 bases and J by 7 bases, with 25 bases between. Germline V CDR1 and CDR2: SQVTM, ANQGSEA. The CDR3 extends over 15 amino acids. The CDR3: CSGQGQVGGELGYTF. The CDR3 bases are TGCAGCGGGCAAGGGCAGGTTGGCGGGGAGCTTGGCTACACCTTC.